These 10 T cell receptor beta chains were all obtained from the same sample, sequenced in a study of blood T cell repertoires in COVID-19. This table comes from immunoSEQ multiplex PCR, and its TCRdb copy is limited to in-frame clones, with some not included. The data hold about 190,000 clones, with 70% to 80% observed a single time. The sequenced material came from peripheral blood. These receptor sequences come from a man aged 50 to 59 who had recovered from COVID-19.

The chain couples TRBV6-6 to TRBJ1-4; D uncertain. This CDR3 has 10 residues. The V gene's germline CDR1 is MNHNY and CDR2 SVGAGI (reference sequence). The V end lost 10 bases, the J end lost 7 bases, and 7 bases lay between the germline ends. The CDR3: CATSGEKLFF. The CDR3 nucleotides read TGTGCCACCTCGGGTGAAAAACTGTTTTTT.

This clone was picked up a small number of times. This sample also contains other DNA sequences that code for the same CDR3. CDR3 protein: CASNRVDNSPLHF. The CDR3, as DNA: TGTGCCAGTAACAGGGTCGATAATTCACCCCTCCACTTT. The chain couples TRBV28 to TRBJ1-6, with D maybe TRBD1 (6 bases). V was trimmed by 9 bases and J by 5 bases, leaving 11 bases between them. Germline V gene lookup returns CDR1 MDHEN and CDR2 SYDVKM. CDR3 length: 13 amino acids.

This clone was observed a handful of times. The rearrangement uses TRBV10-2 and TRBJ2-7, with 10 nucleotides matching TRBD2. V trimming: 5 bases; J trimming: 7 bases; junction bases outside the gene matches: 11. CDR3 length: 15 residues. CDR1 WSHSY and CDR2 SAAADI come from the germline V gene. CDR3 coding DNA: TGCGCCAGCAGTCCGGGAGGACTAGCGGTGGAGGAGCAGTACTTC. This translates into CASSPGGLAVEEQYF.

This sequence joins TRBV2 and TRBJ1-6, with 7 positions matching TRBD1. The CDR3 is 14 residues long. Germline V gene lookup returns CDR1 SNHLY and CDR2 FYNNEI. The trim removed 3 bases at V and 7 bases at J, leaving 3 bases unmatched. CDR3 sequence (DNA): TGTGCCAGCAGTGAGGGACAGCCCAATTCACCCCTCCACTTT. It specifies CASSEGQPNSPLHF. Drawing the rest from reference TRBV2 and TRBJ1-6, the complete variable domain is EPEVTQTPSHQVTQMGQEVILRCVPISNHLYFYWYRQILGQKVEFLVSFYNNEISEKSEIFDDQFSVERPDGSNFTLKIRSTKLEDSAMYFCASSEGQPNSPLHFGNGTRLTVT.

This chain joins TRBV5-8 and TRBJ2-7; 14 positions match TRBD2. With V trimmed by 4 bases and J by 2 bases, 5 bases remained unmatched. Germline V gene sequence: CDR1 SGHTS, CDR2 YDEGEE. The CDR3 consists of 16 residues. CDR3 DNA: TGTGCCAGCAGCCTGCTGACTAGCGGGAGGGCCTACGAGCAGTACTTC. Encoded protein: CASSLLTSGRAYEQYF.

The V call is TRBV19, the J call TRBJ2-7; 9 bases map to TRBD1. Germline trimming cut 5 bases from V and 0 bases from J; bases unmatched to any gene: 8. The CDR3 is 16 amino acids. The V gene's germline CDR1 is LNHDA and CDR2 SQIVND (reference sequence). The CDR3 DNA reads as TGTGCCAGTAGTCTGGGGACAGGGCGAAGCTCCTACGAGCAGTACTTC. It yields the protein CASSLGTGRSSYEQYF.

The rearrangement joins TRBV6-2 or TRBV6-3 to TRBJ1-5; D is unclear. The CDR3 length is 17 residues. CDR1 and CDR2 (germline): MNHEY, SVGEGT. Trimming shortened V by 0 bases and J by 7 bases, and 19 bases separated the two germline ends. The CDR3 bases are TGTGCCAGCAGTTACTCTTTAGGCGTGAGTAGTAGCCAGCCCCAGCATTTT. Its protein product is CASSYSLGVSSSQPQHF.

The CDR3 nucleotides read TGTGCCTGGAGCCCGGGACAGGGAAATGAAAAACTGTTTTTT. The encoded protein is CAWSPGQGNEKLFF. The V gene is TRBV30, the J gene TRBJ1-4, with 9 bases fitting TRBD1. The CDR3 loop spans 14 amino acids. With 3 bases clipped from V and 5 bases from J, the junction kept 4 bases outside the gene matches. Germline V gene lookup returns CDR1 GTSNPN and CDR2 SVGIG (reference sequence).

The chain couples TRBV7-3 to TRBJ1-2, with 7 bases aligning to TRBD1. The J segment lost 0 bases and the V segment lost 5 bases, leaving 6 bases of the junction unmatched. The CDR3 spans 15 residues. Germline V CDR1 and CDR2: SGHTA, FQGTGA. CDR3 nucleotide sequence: TGTGCCAGCAGCCCGCAGACAGGGACTAACTATGGCTACACCTTC. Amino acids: CASSPQTGTNYGYTF.

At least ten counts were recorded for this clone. The CDR3 DNA reads TGTGCCAGTAGTACCTCCATACATCCCGGGGAGCTGTTTTTT. Its protein product is CASSTSIHPGELFF. The chain combines TRBV19 with TRBJ2-2; D not resolved. This CDR3 has 14 amino acids. Trimming left V 4 bases short and J 6 bases short, with 12 bases between. Germline-derived CDR1 and CDR2 are LNHDA and SQIVND (reference sequence). The whole variable domain, remainder taken from reference TRBV19 and TRBJ2-2, is DGGITQSPKYLFRKEGQNVTLSCEQNLNHDAMYWYRQDPGQGLRLIYYSQIVNDFQKGDIAEGYSVSREKKESFPLTVTSAQKNPTAFYLCASSTSIHPGELFFGEGSRLTVL.